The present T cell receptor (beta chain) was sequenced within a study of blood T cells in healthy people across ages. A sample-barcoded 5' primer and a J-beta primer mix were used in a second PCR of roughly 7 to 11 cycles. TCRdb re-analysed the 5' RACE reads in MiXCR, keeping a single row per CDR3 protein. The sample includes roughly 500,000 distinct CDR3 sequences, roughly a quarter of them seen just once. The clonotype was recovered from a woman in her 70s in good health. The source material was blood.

The CDR3 spells CASSQEIGSMNSPLHF. The CDR3 nucleotides read TGCGCCAGCAGCCAAGAGATAGGGAGCATGAATTCACCCCTCCACTTT. This chain uses TRBV4-1 with TRBJ1-6; D unclear. CDR1 is MGHRA, CDR2 YSYEKL, per germline. V lost 0 bases and J lost 7, with 13 bases in between. CDR3 length: 16 amino acids.